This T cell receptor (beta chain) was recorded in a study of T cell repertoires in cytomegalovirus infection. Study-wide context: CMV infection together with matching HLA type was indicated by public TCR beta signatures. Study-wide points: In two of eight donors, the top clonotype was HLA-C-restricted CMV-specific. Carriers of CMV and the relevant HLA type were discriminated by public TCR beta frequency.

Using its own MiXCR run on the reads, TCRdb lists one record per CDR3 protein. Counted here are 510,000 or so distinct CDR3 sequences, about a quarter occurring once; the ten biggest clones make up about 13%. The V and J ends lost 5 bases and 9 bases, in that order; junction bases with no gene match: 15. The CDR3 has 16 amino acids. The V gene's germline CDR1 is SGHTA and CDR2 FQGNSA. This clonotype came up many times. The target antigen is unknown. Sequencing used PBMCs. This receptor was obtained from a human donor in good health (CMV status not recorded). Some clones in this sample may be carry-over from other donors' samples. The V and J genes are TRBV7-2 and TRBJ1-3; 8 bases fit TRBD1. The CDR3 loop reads CASSALDRALVSTIYF. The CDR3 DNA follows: TGTGCCAGCAGCGCCCTGGACAGGGCCCTCGTGAGCACCATATATTTT.